Each of the 2 T cell receptor beta chains below was sequenced from the same sample in a study of cytomegalovirus exposure and HLA in healthy donors (dated 2017 in TCRdb). The library was obtained by the immunoSEQ multiplex PCR assay. What TCRdb holds here is the immuneACCESS table cut down to in-frame rearrangements. Part of the clones is not present; checked against another copy, under half of the missing clones reflect an unresolved V gene, and the others are unexplained. The sample profile shows about 110,000 clones; approximately 90% of them were found once. The ten most abundant clones make up under 2% of the sample. The sequencing input was PBMCs. The receptors were gathered from a woman aged 18-29 years in good health and CMV-seronegative.

The chain couples TRBV5-6 to TRBJ2-3; 8 bases are a match to TRBD2. Trimming removed 7 bases from V and 7 bases from J; junction bases left unmatched: 11. The CDR3 extends over 14 amino acids. Germline assignment: CDR1 SGHDT and CDR2 YYEEEE. CDR3 nucleotide sequence: TGTGCCAGCGCAGCTAGCGGGTTCGGGTATACGCAGTATTTT. Protein product: CASAASGFGYTQYF.

This sequence joins TRBV7-3 and TRBJ2-3, with D tentatively TRBD1 (5 bases). V was pared by 0 bases and J by 2 bases, with 12 bases between. The CDR3 length is 16 residues. Germline V gives CDR1 SGHTA, CDR2 FQGTGA. CDR3 DNA: TGTGCCAGCAGCTTAACGCACAGGCCGCCCACAGATACGCAGTATTTT. It codes for CASSLTHRPPTDTQYF.